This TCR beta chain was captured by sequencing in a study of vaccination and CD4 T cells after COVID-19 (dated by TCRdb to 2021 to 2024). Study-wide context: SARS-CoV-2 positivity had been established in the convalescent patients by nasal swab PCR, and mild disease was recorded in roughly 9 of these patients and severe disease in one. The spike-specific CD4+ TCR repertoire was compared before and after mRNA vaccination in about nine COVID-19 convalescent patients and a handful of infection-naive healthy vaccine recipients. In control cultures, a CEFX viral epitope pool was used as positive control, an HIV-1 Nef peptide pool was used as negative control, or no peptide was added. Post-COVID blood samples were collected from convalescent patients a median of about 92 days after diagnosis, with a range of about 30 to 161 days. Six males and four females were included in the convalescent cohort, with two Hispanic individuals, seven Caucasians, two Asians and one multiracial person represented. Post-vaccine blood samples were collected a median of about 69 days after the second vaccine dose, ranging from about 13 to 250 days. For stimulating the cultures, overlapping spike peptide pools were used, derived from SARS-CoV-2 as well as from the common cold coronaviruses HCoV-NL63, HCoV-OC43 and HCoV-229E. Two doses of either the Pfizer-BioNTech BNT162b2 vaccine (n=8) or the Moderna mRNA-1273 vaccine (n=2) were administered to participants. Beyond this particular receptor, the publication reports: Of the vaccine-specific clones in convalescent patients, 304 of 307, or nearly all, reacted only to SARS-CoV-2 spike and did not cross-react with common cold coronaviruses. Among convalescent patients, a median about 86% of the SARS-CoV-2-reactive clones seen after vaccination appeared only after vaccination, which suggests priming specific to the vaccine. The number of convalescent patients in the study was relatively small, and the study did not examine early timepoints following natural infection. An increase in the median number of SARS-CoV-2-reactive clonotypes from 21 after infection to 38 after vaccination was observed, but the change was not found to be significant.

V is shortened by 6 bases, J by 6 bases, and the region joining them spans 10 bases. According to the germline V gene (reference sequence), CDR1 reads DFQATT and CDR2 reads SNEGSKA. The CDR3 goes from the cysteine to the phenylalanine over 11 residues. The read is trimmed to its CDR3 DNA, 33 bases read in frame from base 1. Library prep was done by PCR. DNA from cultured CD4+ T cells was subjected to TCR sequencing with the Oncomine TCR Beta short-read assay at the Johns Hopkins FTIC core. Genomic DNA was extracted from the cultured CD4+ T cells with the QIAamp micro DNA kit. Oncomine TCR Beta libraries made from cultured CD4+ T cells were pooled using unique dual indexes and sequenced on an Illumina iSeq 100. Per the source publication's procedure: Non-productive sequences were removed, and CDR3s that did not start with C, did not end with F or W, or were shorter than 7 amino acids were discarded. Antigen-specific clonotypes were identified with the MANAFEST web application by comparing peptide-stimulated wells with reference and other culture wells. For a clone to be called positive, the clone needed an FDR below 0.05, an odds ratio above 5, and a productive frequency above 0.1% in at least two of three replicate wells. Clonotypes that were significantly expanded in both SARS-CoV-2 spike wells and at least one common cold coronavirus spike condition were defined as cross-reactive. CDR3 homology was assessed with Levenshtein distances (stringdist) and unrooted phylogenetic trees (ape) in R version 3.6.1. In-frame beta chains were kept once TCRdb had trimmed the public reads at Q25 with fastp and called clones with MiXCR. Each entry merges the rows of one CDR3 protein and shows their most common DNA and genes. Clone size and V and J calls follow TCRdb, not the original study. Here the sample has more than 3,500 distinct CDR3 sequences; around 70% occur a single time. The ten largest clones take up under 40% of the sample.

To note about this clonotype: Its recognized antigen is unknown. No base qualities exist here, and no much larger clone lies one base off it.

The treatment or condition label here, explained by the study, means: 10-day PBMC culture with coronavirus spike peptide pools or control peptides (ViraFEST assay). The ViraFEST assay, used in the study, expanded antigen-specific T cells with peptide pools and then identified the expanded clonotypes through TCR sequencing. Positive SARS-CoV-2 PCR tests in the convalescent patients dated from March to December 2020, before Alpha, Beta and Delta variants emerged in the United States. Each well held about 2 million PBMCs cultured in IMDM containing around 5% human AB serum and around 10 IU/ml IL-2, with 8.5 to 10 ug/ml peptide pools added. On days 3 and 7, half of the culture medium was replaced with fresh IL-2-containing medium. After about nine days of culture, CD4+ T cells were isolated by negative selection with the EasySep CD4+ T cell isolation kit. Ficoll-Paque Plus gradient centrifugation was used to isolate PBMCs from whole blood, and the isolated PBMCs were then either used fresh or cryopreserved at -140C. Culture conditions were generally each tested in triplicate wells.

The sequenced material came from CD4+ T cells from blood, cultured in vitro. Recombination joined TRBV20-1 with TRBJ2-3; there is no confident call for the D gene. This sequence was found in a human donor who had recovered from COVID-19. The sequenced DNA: TGCAGTGCCGCTTCCGTGGATACGCAGTATTTT. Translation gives CSAASVDTQYF.